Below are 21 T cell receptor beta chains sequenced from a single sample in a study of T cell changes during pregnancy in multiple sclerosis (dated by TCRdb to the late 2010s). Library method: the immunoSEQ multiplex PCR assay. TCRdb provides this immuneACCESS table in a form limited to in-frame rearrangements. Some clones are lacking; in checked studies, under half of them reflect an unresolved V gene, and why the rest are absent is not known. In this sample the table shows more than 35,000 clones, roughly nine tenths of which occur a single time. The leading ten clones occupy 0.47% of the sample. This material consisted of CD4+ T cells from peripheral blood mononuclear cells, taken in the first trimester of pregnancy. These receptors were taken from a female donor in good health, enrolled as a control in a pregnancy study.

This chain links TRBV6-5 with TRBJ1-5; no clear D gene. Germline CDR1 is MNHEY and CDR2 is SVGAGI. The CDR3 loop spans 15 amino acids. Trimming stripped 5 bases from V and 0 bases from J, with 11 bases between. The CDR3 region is CASSAGSFSNQPQHF. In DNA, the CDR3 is TGTGCCAGCAGTGCCGGGTCATTTAGCAATCAGCCCCAGCATTTT.

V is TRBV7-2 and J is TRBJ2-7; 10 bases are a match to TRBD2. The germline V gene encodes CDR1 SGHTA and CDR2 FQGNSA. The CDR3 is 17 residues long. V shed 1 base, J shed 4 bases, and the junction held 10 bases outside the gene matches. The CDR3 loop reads CASSLGVSGGAGYEQYF. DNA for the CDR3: TGTGCCAGCAGCTTAGGGGTGAGCGGGGGGGCCGGGTACGAGCAGTACTTC.

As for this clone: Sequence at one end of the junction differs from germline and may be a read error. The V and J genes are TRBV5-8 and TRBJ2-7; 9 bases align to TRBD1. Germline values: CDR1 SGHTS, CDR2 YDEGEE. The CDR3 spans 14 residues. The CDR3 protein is CASSLGDRVVSVDF. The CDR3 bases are TGTGCCAGCAGCTTGGGGGACAGGGTGGTGTCGGTGGACTTC.

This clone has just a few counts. The CDR3 loop is CASSFREVKEKLFF. The CDR3 DNA sequence: TGTGCCAGCAGCTTCAGGGAGGTGAAAGAAAAACTGTTTTTT. The chain has TRBV7-9 and TRBJ1-4, with TRBD1 as a possible D gene (5 bases). The germline V gene encodes CDR1 SEHNR and CDR2 FQNEAQ (reference sequence). The CDR3 has 14 amino acids. V gave up 3 bases and J gave up 8 bases, with 13 bases separating them.

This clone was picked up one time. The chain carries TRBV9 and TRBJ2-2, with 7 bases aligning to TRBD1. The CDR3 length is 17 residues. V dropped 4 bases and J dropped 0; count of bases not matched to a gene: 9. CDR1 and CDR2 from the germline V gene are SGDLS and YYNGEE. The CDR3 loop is CASSLRDSPSNTGELFF. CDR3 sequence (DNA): TGTGCCAGCAGCCTACGGGACAGCCCCTCGAACACCGGGGAGCTGTTTTTT.

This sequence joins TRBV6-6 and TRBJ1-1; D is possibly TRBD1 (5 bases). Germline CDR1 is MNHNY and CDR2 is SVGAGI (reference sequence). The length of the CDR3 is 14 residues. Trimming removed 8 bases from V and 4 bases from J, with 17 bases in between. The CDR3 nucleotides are TGTGCCAGCCGAGGCGCAGGGTGGGCCACTGAAGCTTTCTTT. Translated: CASRGAGWATEAFF.

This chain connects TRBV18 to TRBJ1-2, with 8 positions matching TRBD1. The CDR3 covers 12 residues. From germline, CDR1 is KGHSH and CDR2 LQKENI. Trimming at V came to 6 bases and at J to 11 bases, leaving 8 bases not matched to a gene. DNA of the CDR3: TGTGCCAGCTCCCCAACAGGACAGGGTTACACCTTC. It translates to CASSPTGQGYTF. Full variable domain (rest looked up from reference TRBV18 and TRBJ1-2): NAGVMQNPRHLVRRRGQEARLRCSPMKGHSHVYWYRQLPEEGLKFMVYLQKENIIDESGMPKERFSAEFPKEGPSILRIQQVVRGDSAAYFCASSPTGQGYTFGSGTRLTVV.

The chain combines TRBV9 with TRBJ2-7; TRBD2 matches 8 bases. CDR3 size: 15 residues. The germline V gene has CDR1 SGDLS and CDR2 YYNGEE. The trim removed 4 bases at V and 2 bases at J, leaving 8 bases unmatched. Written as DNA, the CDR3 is TGTGCCAGCAGCCCGCGGGGGGCTCAGGCCTACGAGCAGTACTTC. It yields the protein CASSPRGAQAYEQYF.

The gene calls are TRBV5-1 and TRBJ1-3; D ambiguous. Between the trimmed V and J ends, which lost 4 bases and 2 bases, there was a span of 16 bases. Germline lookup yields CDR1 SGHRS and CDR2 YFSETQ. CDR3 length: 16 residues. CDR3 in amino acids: CASSPDAPGPGNTIYF. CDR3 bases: TGCGCCAGCAGCCCAGACGCCCCGGGTCCTGGAAACACCATATATTTT. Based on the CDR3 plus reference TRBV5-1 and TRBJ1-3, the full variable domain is KAGVTQTPRYLIKTRGQQVTLSCSPISGHRSVSWYQQTPGQGLQFLFEYFSETQRNKGNFPGRFSGRQFSNSRSEMNVSTLELGDSALYLCASSPDAPGPGNTIYFGEGSWLTVV.

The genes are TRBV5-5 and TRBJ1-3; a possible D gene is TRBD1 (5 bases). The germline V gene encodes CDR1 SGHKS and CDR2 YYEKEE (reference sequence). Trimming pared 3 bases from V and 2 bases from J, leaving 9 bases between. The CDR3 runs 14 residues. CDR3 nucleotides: TGTGCCAGCAGCTCGGGGGGAACTGGAAACACCATATATTTT. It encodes CASSSGGTGNTIYF.

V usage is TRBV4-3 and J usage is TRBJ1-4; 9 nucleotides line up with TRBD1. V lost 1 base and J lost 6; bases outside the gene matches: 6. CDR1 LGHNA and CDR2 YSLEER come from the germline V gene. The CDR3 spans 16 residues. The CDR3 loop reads CASSQVMDRGDEKLFF. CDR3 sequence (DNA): TGCGCCAGCAGCCAAGTCATGGACAGGGGCGATGAAAAACTGTTTTTT.

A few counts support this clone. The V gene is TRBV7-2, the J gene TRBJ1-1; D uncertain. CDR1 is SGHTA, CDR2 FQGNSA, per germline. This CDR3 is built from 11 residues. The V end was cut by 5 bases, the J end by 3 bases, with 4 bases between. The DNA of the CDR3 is TGTGCCAGCAGCGACTACACTGAAGCTTTCTTT. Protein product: CASSDYTEAFF.

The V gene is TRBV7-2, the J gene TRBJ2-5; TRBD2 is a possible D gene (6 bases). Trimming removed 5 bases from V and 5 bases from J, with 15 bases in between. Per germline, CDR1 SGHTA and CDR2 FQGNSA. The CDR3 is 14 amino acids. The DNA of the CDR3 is TGTGCCAGCAGCCCCCTAGCGTCTAGGGAGACCCAGTACTTC. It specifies CASSPLASRETQYF.

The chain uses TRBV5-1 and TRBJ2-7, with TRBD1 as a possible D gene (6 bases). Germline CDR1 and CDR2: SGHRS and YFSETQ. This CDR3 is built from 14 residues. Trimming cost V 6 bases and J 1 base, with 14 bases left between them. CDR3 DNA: TGCGCCAGCAATCAGGGGACCCGATCCTACGAGCAGTACTTC. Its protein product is CASNQGTRSYEQYF.

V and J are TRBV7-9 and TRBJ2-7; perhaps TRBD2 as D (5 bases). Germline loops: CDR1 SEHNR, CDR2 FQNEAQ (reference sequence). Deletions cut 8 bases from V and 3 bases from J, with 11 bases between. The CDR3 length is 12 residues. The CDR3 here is CASGRGFYEQYF. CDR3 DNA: TGTGCCAGCGGGAGAGGGTTCTACGAGCAGTACTTC.

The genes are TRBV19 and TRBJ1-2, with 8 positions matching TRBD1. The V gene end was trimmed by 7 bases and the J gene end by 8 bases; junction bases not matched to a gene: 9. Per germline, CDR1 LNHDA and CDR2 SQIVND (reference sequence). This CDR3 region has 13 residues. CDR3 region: CASTPDRAGGYTF. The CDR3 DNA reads TGTGCCAGTACGCCGGACAGGGCGGGGGGCTACACCTTC.

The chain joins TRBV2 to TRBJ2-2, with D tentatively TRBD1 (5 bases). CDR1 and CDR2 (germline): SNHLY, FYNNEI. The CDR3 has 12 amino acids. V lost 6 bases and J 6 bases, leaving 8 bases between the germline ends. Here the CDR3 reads CASRGLAGELFF. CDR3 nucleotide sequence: TGTGCCAGCAGGGGGCTGGCCGGGGAGCTGTTTTTT.

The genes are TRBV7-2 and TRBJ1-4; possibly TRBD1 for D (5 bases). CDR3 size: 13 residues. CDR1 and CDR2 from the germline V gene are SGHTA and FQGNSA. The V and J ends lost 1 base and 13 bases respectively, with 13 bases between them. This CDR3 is CASSLGGGTPLFF. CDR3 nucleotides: TGTGCCAGCAGCTTAGGAGGAGGGACCCCACTGTTTTTT. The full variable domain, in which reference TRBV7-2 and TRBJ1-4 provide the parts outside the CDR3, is GAGVSQSPSNKVTEKGKDVELRCDPISGHTALYWYRQSLGQGLEFLIYFQGNSAPDKSGLPSDRFSAERTGGSVSTLTIQRTQQEDSAVYLCASSLGGGTPLFFGSGTQLSVL.

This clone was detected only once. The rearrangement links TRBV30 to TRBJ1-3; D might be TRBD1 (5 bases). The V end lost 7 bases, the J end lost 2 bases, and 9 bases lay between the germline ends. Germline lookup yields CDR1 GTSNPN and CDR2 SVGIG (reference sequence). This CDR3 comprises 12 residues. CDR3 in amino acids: CAFGGAGNTIYF. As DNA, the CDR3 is TGTGCCTTCGGGGGGGCTGGAAACACCATATATTTT.

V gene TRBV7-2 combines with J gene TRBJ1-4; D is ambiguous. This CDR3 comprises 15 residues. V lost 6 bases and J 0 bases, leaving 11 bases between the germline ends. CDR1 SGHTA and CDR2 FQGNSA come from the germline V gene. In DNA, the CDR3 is TGTGCCAGCAGAGGTGGGCCAGCAACTAATGAAAAACTGTTTTTT. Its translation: CASRGGPATNEKLFF.

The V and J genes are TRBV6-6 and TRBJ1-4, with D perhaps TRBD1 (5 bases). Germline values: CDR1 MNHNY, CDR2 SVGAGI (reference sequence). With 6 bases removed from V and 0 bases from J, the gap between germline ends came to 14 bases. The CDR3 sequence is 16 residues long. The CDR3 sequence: CASRSTGRATNEKLFF. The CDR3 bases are TGTGCCAGCAGATCCACAGGCAGGGCAACTAATGAAAAACTGTTTTTT.